Following are 29 T cell receptor beta chains from one sample sequenced in a study of shared clonotypes between healthy human individuals. Sequenced by immunoSEQ multiplex PCR; TCRdb stores in-frame clones only, minus some. The table includes roughly 110,000 clones, around 65% detected once. Source material: memory CD8+ T cells sorted from blood. Subset here: CD45RO+ cells pooled with CCR7-negative TemRA cells. All receptors derive from a woman aged 25-40 years in good health.

This clone was recorded once. The V call is TRBV29-1, the J call TRBJ1-4; weak D call: TRBD1 (5 bases). Deletions cut 6 bases from V and 13 bases from J, with 24 bases between. Germline CDR1 is SQVTM and CDR2 is ANQGSEA. This CDR3 has 14 residues. The DNA of the CDR3 is TGCAGCGTACATGAAGGAGGGGAGGAAACCAGACTGTTTTTT. It encodes CSVHEGGEETRLFF.

The V call is TRBV4-1, the J call TRBJ1-6; D is uncertain. The V gene lost 0 bases and the J gene lost 4 bases, with 7 bases spanning the gap. Germline V gene data show CDR1 as MGHRA and CDR2 as YSYEKL. The CDR3 is 15 amino acids. The CDR3 region is CASSQEAGYNSPLHF. For the CDR3, the DNA is TGCGCCAGCAGCCAAGAGGCGGGGTATAATTCACCCCTCCACTTT.

The V and J genes are TRBV2 and TRBJ2-7, with a tentative D call TRBD2 (6 bases). The V end lost 2 bases, the J end lost 1 base, and 21 bases lay between the germline ends. Germline V gene lookup returns CDR1 SNHLY and CDR2 FYNNEI. The CDR3 has 18 residues. The CDR3 coding sequence is TGTGCCAGCAGTGAACCCCCCCCCGGGTCCGGGAGATCCTACGAGCAGTACTTC. Translating it yields CASSEPPPGSGRSYEQYF.

This clone was picked up one time. The gene calls are TRBV7-9 and TRBJ1-1; no clear D gene. Germline V gives CDR1 SEHNR, CDR2 FQNEAQ (reference sequence). CDR3 size: 13 residues. V dropped 1 base and J dropped 4 bases, with 7 bases sitting between them. Written as DNA, the CDR3 is TGTGCCAGCAGCTTAGGACCGTCCACTGAAGCTTTCTTT. It encodes CASSLGPSTEAFF.

In its sample, this clone is medium-sized. J is TRBJ2-2 and V is TRBV11-2, with D possibly matching TRBD1 (5 bases). V dropped 3 bases and J dropped 2 bases, with 19 bases sitting between them. The CDR3 is 18 amino acids. Germline-derived CDR1 and CDR2 are SGHAT and FQNNGV. The CDR3 spells CASSFPSATEINTGELFF. CDR3 sequence (DNA): TGTGCCAGCAGCTTCCCTAGTGCGACAGAAATAAACACCGGGGAGCTGTTTTTT. Complete variable domain (other parts from reference TRBV11-2 and TRBJ2-2): EAGVAQSPRYKIIEKRQSVAFWCNPISGHATLYWYQQILGQGPKLLIQFQNNGVVDDSQLPKDRFSAERLKGVDSTLKIQPAKLEDSAVYLCASSFPSATEINTGELFFGEGSRLTVL.

V usage is TRBV7-9 and J usage is TRBJ1-3; D uncertain. V lost 10 bases and J 7 bases, leaving 17 bases between the germline ends. CDR3 size: 13 residues. Germline loops: CDR1 SEHNR, CDR2 FQNEAQ (reference sequence). The CDR3 is CAINPRLRNTIYF. CDR3 in DNA: TGTGCCATCAACCCTCGTTTGAGGAACACCATATATTTT.

The rearrangement uses TRBV7-8 and TRBJ2-7; 10 bases map to TRBD2. The CDR3 loop spans 16 amino acids. Germline V gives CDR1 SGHVS, CDR2 FQNEAQ. Losses at the gene ends were 1 base for V and 0 bases for J; bases not matched to a gene: 3. CDR3 sequence: CASSLGSSGSSYEQYF. The CDR3 nucleotides read TGTGCCAGCAGCTTAGGTTCTAGCGGGAGCTCCTACGAGCAGTACTTC.

V and J are TRBV19 and TRBJ1-5, with D hard to call. V gave up 6 bases and J gave up 3 bases, with 9 bases separating them. Germline V gene sequence: CDR1 LNHDA, CDR2 SQIVND (reference sequence). The CDR3 has 13 residues. The CDR3 bases are TGTGCCAGTAGCCCGGCTTACAATCAGCCCCAGCATTTT. It translates to CASSPAYNQPQHF.

The chain combines TRBV11-1 with TRBJ2-7; no clear D gene. The CDR3 has 16 amino acids. Germline CDR1 SGHAT, CDR2 FQDESV (reference sequence). Trimming pared 6 bases from V and 1 base from J, leaving 19 bases between. The chain's CDR3 is CASSSSTFGRSYEQYF. CDR3 DNA sequence: TGTGCCAGCAGTTCTAGTACCTTCGGGCGGTCCTACGAGCAGTACTTC. The full variable domain, with the rest looked up from reference TRBV11-1 and TRBJ2-7, is EAEVAQSPRYKITEKSQAVAFWCDPISGHATLYWYRQILGQGPELLVQFQDESVVDDSQLPKDRFSAERLKGVDSTLKIQPAELGDSAMYLCASSSSTFGRSYEQYFGPGTRLTVT.

The rearrangement links TRBV5-1 to TRBJ2-5, with 8 nucleotides matching TRBD2. The V gene end was trimmed by 4 bases and the J gene end by 3 bases; junction bases not matched to a gene: 5. CDR1 and CDR2 (germline): SGHRS, YFSETQ. There are 14 residues in the CDR3. The CDR3: CASSPGGSEETQYF. The CDR3 DNA is TGCGCCAGCAGCCCGGGGGGGTCCGAAGAGACCCAGTACTTC. The full variable domain, completed using reference TRBV5-1 and TRBJ2-5, is KAGVTQTPRYLIKTRGQQVTLSCSPISGHRSVSWYQQTPGQGLQFLFEYFSETQRNKGNFPGRFSGRQFSNSRSEMNVSTLELGDSALYLCASSPGGSEETQYFGPGTRLLVL.

This chain joins TRBV25-1 and TRBJ2-1; D is perhaps TRBD2 (5 bases). Trimming stripped 9 bases from V and 1 base from J, with 10 bases between. Germline CDR1 reads MGHDK; CDR2 reads SYGVNS. The CDR3 contains 13 residues. The DNA for the CDR3 is TGTGCCAGTAGGACTGGTTCCTACAATGAGCAGTTCTTC. Translated, it gives CASRTGSYNEQFF. Using reference TRBV25-1 and TRBJ2-1 for the parts outside the CDR3, the full variable domain is EADIYQTPRYLVIGTGKKITLECSQTMGHDKMYWYQQDPGMELHLIHYSYGVNSTEKGDLSSESTVSRIRTEHFPLTLESARPSHTSQYLCASRTGSYNEQFFGPGTRLTVL.

The rearrangement links TRBV15 to TRBJ2-7, with 12 bases identical to TRBD1. After removal of 3 bases from V and 5 bases from J, the junction contained 8 bases not matched to a gene. The germline V gene has CDR1 LNHNV and CDR2 YYDKDF (reference sequence). The CDR3 extends over 16 amino acids. The CDR3 region is CATSRGPGQGADEQYF. CDR3 sequence (DNA): TGTGCCACCAGCAGGGGACCGGGACAGGGGGCCGACGAGCAGTACTTC.

The rearrangement uses TRBV13 and TRBJ1-3; D uncertain. This CDR3 is 16 amino acids long. V was shortened by 2 bases and J by 0 bases, with 11 bases between the two germline ends. CDR1 and CDR2 (germline): PRHDT, FYEKMQ (reference sequence). The CDR3 DNA follows: TGTGCCAGCAGCTTATTCGGGCCTGCCTCTGGAAACACCATATATTTT. This gives the protein CASSLFGPASGNTIYF.

The V and J genes are TRBV7-9 and TRBJ1-2; D is ambiguous. Trimming shortened V by 5 bases and J by 2 bases, and 6 bases separated the two germline ends. Germline lookup yields CDR1 SEHNR and CDR2 FQNEAQ (reference sequence). The CDR3 has 12 residues. CDR3 protein: CASSGLNYGYTF. CDR3 DNA sequence: TGTGCCAGCAGCGGACTAAACTATGGCTACACCTTC.

The rearrangement joins TRBV13 to TRBJ2-7; TRBD2 is a possible D gene (6 bases). Germline V gives CDR1 PRHDT, CDR2 FYEKMQ (reference sequence). V was clipped by 3 bases and J by 5 bases, with 14 bases between them. This CDR3 comprises 14 residues. CDR3 amino acids: CASSLEGVSHEQYF. CDR3 coding DNA: TGTGCCAGCAGCTTGGAGGGAGTGTCCCACGAGCAGTACTTC.

This chain uses TRBV15 with TRBJ2-1; 8 nucleotides match TRBD2. This CDR3 comprises 15 residues. Trimming took 3 bases from V and 7 from J; bases not matched to a gene: 8. CDR1 is LNHNV and CDR2 is YYDKDF in the germline V gene (reference sequence). Here the CDR3 reads CATSSGRAPWNEQFF. The CDR3 DNA is TGTGCCACCAGCAGCGGGAGGGCCCCTTGGAATGAGCAGTTCTTC.

This clone was detected a few times. The chain is built from TRBV5-6 and TRBJ1-4; a possible D gene is TRBD1 (5 bases). CDR1 is SGHDT, CDR2 YYEEEE, per germline. The CDR3 consists of 13 residues. V was clipped by 0 bases and J by 7 bases, with 7 bases between them. The CDR3 coding sequence is TGTGCCAGCAGCTTGGGGCAGGGTGAAAAACTGTTTTTT. This gives the protein CASSLGQGEKLFF.

The chain carries TRBV11-2 and TRBJ1-3, with D uncertain. The V gene's germline CDR1 is SGHAT and CDR2 FQNNGV. The CDR3 has 19 residues. Trimming pared 4 bases from V and 0 bases from J, leaving 22 bases between. Here the CDR3 DNA reads TGTGCCAGCAGCTCTGTCAAGGGTTTGGGGAAGGACTCTGGAAACACCATATATTTT. It translates to CASSSVKGLGKDSGNTIYF.

The chain employs TRBV15 and TRBJ1-3; unclear D gene. This CDR3 contains 15 residues. Germline V gives CDR1 LNHNV, CDR2 YYDKDF (reference sequence). With 3 bases removed from V and 0 bases from J, the gap between germline ends came to 9 bases. This chain's CDR3 is CATSRAGDSGNTIYF. DNA for the CDR3: TGTGCCACCAGCAGGGCTGGAGACTCTGGAAACACCATATATTTT.

This clone has ten or more counts. The rearrangement joins TRBV11-3 to TRBJ2-3; D not resolved. Germline CDR1 reads SGHNT; CDR2 reads YENEEA. The CDR3 covers 15 residues. V was cut by 0 bases and J by 0 bases, with 7 bases left in between. Here the CDR3 reads CASSLEGSSTDTQYF. The DNA of the CDR3 is TGTGCCAGCAGCTTAGAGGGGTCTAGCACAGATACGCAGTATTTT.

The chain uses TRBV19 and TRBJ2-7; D not certain. Per germline, CDR1 LNHDA and CDR2 SQIVND (reference sequence). The CDR3 runs 14 residues. V shed 0 bases and J shed 0 bases, with 6 bases lying between them. CDR3 protein: CASSIDSYSYEQYF. The DNA of the CDR3 is TGTGCCAGTAGTATAGACAGCTACTCCTACGAGCAGTACTTC.

This clone was counted once. J is TRBJ2-7 and V is TRBV7-2; D remains unclear. Trimming pared 1 base from V and 0 bases from J, leaving 10 bases between. This CDR3 has 15 residues. Per germline, CDR1 SGHTA and CDR2 FQGNSA. In DNA, the CDR3 is TGTGCCAGCAGCTTAGTCGCGCGAAGCTCCTACGAGCAGTACTTC. It specifies CASSLVARSSYEQYF. The variable domain in full, completed from reference TRBV7-2 and TRBJ2-7, reads GAGVSQSPSNKVTEKGKDVELRCDPISGHTALYWYRQSLGQGLEFLIYFQGNSAPDKSGLPSDRFSAERTGGSVSTLTIQRTQQEDSAVYLCASSLVARSSYEQYFGPGTRLTVT.

This clone appeared a few times. The chain links TRBV29-1 to TRBJ2-5, with D possibly matching TRBD2 (7 bases). The last part of the DNA fits TRBJ2-7 better; the J call may be wrong. The CDR3 length is 16 residues. Germline V gene data show CDR1 as SQVTM and CDR2 as ANQGSEA. The CDR3 spells CSVEEKKRGIGGEQYF. The DNA of the CDR3 is TGCAGCGTTGAAGAGAAAAAGCGGGGCATAGGGGGCGAGCAGTACTTC.

This rearrangement joins TRBV7-9 to TRBJ2-4; 12 bases map to TRBD2. This CDR3 spans 18 amino acids. CDR1 SEHNR and CDR2 FQNEAQ come from the germline V gene (reference sequence). Trimming at V came to 3 bases and at J to 0 bases, leaving 6 bases not matched to a gene. CDR3 protein: CASSFSLAGGLAKNIQYF. For the CDR3, the DNA is TGTGCCAGCAGCTTTAGCCTAGCGGGAGGGCTAGCCAAAAACATTCAGTACTTC. Full variable domain (remainder filled in from reference TRBV7-9 and TRBJ2-4): DTGVSQNPRHKITKRGQNVTFRCDPISEHNRLYWYRQTLGQGPEFLTYFQNEAQLEKSRLLSDRFSAERPKGSFSTLEIQRTEQGDSAMYLCASSFSLAGGLAKNIQYFGAGTRLSVL.

This clone was counted ten times or more. The chain recombines TRBV6-4 with TRBJ2-3; D remains unclear. V was trimmed by 0 bases and J by 5 bases, leaving 6 bases between them. The CDR3 is 13 residues long. Per the germline V gene, CDR1 is MRHNA and CDR2 is SNTAGT. The CDR3 is CASSDSEKDTQYF. In DNA form, the CDR3 reads TGTGCCAGCAGTGACTCGGAGAAAGATACGCAGTATTTT.

In its sample, this clone was seen a few times. The chain is built from TRBV7-6 and TRBJ1-1; D ambiguous. Trimming left V 3 bases short and J 10 bases short, with 15 bases between. There are 13 residues in the CDR3. Germline lookup yields CDR1 SGHVS and CDR2 FNYEAQ. This CDR3 reads CASSFSPLEVAFF. The CDR3, as DNA: TGTGCCAGCAGCTTTTCTCCCCTTGAGGTAGCTTTCTTT.

This chain uses TRBV4-1 with TRBJ1-4; D remains ambiguous. Trimming removed 1 base at V and 11 bases at J, with 17 bases between. Germline values: CDR1 MGHRA, CDR2 YSYEKL. The CDR3 runs 15 residues. CDR3 nucleotides: TGCGCCAGCAGCCAAGTAGGAGACGGGCGGTGGAAACTGTTTTTT. Protein product: CASSQVGDGRWKLFF.

At least ten counts were recorded for this clone. The chain employs TRBV6-1 and TRBJ2-5; D may correspond to TRBD1 or TRBD2 (5 bases each). Germline lookup yields CDR1 MNHNS and CDR2 SASEGT. Trimming left V 0 bases short and J 5 bases short, with 16 bases between. This CDR3 is built from 16 residues. The DNA of the CDR3 is TGTGCCAGCAGTGAAGCGCAGGGCCAGGGCGGGGAGACCCAGTACTTC. Amino acid sequence: CASSEAQGQGGETQYF.

This clone was picked up many times. The chain links TRBV29-1 to TRBJ1-1; D is perhaps TRBD1 (6 bases). Trimming cost V 4 bases and J 1 base, with 13 bases left between them. This CDR3 is 14 amino acids long. Germline lookup yields CDR1 SQVTM and CDR2 ANQGSEA. This CDR3 is CSVVGAAANTEAFF. Written as DNA, the CDR3 is TGCAGCGTTGTGGGGGCGGCAGCGAACACTGAAGCTTTCTTT.